This TCR beta chain was found in a study of OX40 agonist ivuxolimab in advanced cancers. In the study overall: Three patients responded partially, comprising one with hepatocellular carcinoma and two with cutaneous melanoma. General study findings and limits: Mean expanded clone counts were higher in CD8+ than CD4+ T cells. The antigens recognized by the expanded peripheral T cells, that is their antigen specificity, were not determined.

The CDR3 is 16 residues long. V gave up 0 bases and J gave up 3 bases; unmatched junction bases: 7. CDR1 and CDR2 from the germline V gene are MNHEY and SVGAGI. Profiled with immunoSEQ multiplex PCR; TCRdb holds only in-frame clones, not every one. Among about 98,000 clones, around nine tenths were seen once, and the ten largest hold 0.82%. Autoimmune disease history or systemic immunosuppression led to patients being barred. With respect to this clone: The antigen is not known.

The receptor was isolated from an adult with an advanced solid tumor such as melanoma, head and neck, liver or kidney cancer. The chain links TRBV6-5 to TRBJ2-7; TRBD1 agrees at 8 bases. The sample was CD4+ or CD8+ T cells sorted from blood, taken in a trial of the OX40 agonist ivuxolimab. Written as DNA, the CDR3 is TGTGCCAGCAGTTACTCGAGTGCCAGGGGGCTCTACGAGCAGTACTTC. This gives the protein CASSYSSARGLYEQYF.